What follows describes a single T cell receptor (beta chain). How the authors handled the data: For nucleated cells, counts were estimated from reference gene primer amplification. The protocol was immunoSEQ multiplex PCR, while the TCRdb copy is restricted to in-frame clones and leaves out a portion. V and J calls and clone size are given by that table; D and trimming were obtained from the DNA. Of some 350,000 clones detected, about 88% appear once; the ten largest clones hold about 3%. This entry is derived from a study of blood T cell repertoires in COVID-19. Study details: Sources were T cells, B-cell-depleted T cells, or PBMCs; the material itself was cDNA or gDNA.

Participants' reported clinical history set cohort assignment. Cohort 3 donors were reported recovered after two negative PCRs, clearance, or symptom resolution. The specimen sequenced was PBMCs or T cells enriched from blood (not recorded which). The TCR originated in a woman under 40 who had recovered from COVID-19.

The CDR3 DNA is TGTGCCAGCAGCGCGGGAACAGGGGTCTCCTACGAGCAGTACTTC. Translated: CASSAGTGVSYEQYF. The chain couples TRBV3-1 (or the pseudogene TRBV3-2) to TRBJ2-7; TRBD1 is a possible D gene (7 bases). The CDR3 is 15 residues long. Germline lookup yields CDR1 LGHDT and CDR2 YNNKEL (reference sequence). Trimming took off 5 bases at V and 0 bases at J, with 14 bases between the two ends.